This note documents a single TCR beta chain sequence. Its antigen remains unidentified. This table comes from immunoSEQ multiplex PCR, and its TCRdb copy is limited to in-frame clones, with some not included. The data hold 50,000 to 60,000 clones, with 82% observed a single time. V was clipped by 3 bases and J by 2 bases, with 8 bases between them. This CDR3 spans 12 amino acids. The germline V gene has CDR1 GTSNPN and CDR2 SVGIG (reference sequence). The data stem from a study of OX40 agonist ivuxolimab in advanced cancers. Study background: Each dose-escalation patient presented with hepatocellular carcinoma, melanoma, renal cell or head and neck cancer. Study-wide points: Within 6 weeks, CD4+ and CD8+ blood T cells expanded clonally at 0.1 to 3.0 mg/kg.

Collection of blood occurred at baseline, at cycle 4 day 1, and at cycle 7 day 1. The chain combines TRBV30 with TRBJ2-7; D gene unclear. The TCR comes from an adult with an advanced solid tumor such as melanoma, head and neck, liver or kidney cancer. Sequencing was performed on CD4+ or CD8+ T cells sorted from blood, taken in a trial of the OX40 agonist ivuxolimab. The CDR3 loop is CAWSTVAYEQYF. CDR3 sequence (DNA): TGTGCCTGGAGCACCGTGGCCTACGAGCAGTACTTC.